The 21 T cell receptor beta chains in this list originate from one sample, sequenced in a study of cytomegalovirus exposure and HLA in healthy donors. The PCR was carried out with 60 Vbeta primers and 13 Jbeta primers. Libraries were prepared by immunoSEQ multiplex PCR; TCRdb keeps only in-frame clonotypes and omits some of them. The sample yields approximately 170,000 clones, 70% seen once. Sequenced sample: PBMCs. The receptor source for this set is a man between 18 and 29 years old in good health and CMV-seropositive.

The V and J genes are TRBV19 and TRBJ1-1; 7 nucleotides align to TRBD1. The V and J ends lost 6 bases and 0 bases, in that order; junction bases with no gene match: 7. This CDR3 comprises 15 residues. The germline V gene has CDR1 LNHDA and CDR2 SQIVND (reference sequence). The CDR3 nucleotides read TGTGCCAGTAGCTCCCAGGGGGTTATGAACACTGAAGCTTTCTTT. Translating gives CASSSQGVMNTEAFF.

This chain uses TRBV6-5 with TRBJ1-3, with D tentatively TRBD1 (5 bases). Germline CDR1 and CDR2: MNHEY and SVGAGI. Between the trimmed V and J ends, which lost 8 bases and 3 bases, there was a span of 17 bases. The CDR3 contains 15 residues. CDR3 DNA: TGTGCCAGCGGATACTATAGGGGAGGTGGAAACACCATATATTTT. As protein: CASGYYRGGGNTIYF.

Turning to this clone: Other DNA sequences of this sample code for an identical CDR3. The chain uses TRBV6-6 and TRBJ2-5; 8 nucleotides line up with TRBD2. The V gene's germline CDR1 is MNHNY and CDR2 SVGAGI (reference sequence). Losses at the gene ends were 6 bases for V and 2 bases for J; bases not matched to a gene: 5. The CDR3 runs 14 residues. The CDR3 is CASSPGGAQETQYF. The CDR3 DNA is TGTGCCAGCAGCCCCGGGGGGGCACAAGAGACCCAGTACTTC.

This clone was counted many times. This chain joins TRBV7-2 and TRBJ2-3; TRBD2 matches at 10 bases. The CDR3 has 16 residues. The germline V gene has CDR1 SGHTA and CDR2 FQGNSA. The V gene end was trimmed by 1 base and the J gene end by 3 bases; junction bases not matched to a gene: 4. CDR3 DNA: TGTGCCAGCAGCTTAGGCGCTAGCGGGGGAACAGATACGCAGTATTTT. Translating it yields CASSLGASGGTDTQYF.

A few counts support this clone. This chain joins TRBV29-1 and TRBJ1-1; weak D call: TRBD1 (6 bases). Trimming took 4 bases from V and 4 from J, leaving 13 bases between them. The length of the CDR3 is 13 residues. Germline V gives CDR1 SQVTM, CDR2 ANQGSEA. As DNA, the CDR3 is TGCAGCGTTGTCGGACAGTTAGGCACTGAAGCTTTCTTT. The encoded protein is CSVVGQLGTEAFF.

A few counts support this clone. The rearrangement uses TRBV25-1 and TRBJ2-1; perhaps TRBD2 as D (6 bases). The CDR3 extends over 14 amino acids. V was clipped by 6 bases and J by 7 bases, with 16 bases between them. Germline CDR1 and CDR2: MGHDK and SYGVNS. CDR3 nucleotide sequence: TGTGCCAGCAGCGGGGGTAGAGGTAAGAATGAGCAGTTCTTC. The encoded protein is CASSGGRGKNEQFF.

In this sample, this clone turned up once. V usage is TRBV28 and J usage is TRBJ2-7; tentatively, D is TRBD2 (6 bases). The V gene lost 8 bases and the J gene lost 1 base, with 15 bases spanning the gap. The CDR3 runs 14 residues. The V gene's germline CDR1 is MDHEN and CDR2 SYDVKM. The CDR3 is CASHSKGRSYEQYV. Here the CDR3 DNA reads TGTGCCAGCCACTCAAAGGGGAGGTCCTACGAGCAGTACGTC.

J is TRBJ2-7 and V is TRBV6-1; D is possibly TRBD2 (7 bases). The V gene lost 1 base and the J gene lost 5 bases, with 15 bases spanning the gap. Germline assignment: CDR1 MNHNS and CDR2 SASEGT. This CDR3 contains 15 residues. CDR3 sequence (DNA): TGTGCCAGCAGTGAAGGAGGGGGGGTGGCGAACGAGCAGTACGTC. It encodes CASSEGGGVANEQYV.

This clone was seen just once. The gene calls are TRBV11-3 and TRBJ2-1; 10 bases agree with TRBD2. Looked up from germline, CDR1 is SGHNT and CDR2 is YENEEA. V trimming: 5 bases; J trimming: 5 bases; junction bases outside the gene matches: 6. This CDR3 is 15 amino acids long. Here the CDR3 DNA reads TGTGCCAGCAGCGGGATGACTAGCGGGCACAATGAGCAGTTCTTC. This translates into CASSGMTSGHNEQFF.

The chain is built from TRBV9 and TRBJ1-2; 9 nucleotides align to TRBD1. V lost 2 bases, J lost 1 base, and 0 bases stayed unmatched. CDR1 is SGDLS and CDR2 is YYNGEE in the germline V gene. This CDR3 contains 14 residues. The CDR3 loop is CASSVDRGNYGYTF. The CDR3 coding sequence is TGTGCCAGCAGCGTGGACAGGGGTAACTATGGCTACACCTTC.

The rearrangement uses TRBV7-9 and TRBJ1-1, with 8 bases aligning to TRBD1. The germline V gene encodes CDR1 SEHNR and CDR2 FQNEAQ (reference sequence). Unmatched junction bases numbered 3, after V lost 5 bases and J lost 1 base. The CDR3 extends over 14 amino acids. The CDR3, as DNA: TGTGCCAGCAGCCCCGGACAGGGGAACACTGAAGCTTTCTTT. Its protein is CASSPGQGNTEAFF.

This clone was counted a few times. DNA for the CDR3: TGTGCCAGCAGCAAGCTAACCGCCGCTGAAGCTTTCTTT. Translating gives CASSKLTAAEAFF. V and J are TRBV6-6 and TRBJ1-1; D is undetermined. Looked up from germline, CDR1 is MNHNY and CDR2 is SVGAGI (reference sequence). CDR3 length: 13 residues. The V gene lost 6 bases and the J gene lost 6 bases, with 14 bases spanning the gap.

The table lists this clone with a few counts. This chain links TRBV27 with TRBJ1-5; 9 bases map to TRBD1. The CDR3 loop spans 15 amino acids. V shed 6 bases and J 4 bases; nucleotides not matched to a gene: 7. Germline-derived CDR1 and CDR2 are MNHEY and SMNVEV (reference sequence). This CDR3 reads CASSRGTGYNQPQHF. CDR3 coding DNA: TGTGCCAGCAGCCGCGGGACAGGGTATAATCAGCCCCAGCATTTT.

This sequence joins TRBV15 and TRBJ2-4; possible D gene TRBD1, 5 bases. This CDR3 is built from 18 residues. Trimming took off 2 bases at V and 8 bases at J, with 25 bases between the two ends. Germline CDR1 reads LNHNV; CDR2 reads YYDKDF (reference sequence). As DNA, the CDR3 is TGTGCCACCAGCAGAAAAATCGAACCAACAGGAGACTCGGACATTCAGTACTTC. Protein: CATSRKIEPTGDSDIQYF.

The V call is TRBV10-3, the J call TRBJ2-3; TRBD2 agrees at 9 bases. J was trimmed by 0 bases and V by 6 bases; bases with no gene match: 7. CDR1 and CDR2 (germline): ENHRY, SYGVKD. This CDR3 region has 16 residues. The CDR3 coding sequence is TGTGCCATCAGACCATTTACTAGCGGGAGCACAGATACGCAGTATTTT. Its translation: CAIRPFTSGSTDTQYF.

In nucleotides, the CDR3 is TGTGCCAGCAGCTTAGAGGCCCGGGCTGGAGGGAGTCAGCCCCAGCATTTT. As protein: CASSLEARAGGSQPQHF. The chain links TRBV7-2 to TRBJ1-5; no firm D call. The CDR3 consists of 17 residues. Trimming pared 1 base from V and 6 bases from J, leaving 19 bases between. Germline CDR1 and CDR2: SGHTA and FQGNSA.

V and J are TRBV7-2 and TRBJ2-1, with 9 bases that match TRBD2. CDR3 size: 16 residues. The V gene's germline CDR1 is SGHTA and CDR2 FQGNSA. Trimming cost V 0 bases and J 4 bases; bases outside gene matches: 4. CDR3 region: CASSLAPGLAYNEQFF. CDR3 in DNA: TGTGCCAGCAGCTTAGCCCCGGGACTAGCATACAATGAGCAGTTCTTC. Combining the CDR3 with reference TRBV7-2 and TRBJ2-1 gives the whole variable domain GAGVSQSPSNKVTEKGKDVELRCDPISGHTALYWYRQSLGQGLEFLIYFQGNSAPDKSGLPSDRFSAERTGGSVSTLTIQRTQQEDSAVYLCASSLAPGLAYNEQFFGPGTRLTVL.

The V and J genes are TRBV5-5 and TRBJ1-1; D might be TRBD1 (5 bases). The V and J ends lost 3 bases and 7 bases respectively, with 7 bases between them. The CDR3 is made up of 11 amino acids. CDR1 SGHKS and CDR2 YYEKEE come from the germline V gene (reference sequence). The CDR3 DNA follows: TGTGCCAGCAGCTCGACAGTTGAAGCTTTCTTT. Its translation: CASSSTVEAFF.

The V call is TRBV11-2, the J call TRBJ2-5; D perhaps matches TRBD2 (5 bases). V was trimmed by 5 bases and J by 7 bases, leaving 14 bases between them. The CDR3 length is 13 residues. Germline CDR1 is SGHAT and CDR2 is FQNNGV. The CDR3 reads CASSLGLAGTQYF. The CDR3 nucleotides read TGTGCCAGCAGCCTCGGATTGGCGGGGACCCAGTACTTC. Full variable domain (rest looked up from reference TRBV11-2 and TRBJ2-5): EAGVAQSPRYKIIEKRQSVAFWCNPISGHATLYWYQQILGQGPKLLIQFQNNGVVDDSQLPKDRFSAERLKGVDSTLKIQPAKLEDSAVYLCASSLGLAGTQYFGPGTRLLVL.

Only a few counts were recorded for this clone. CDR3 amino acids: CSVKGVRETQYF. The CDR3 region has the DNA TGCAGCGTTAAGGGGGTTCGAGAGACCCAGTACTTC. The rearrangement joins TRBV29-1 to TRBJ2-5, with D perhaps matching TRBD1 (6 bases). This CDR3 is built from 12 residues. Trimming removed 5 bases from V and 4 bases from J, with 11 bases in between. CDR1 is SQVTM and CDR2 is ANQGSEA in the germline V gene.

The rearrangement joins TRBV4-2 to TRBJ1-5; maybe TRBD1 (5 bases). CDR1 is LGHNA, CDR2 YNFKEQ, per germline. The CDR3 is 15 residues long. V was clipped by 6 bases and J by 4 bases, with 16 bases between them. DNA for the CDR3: TGTGCCAGCAGTCCCACAGGTTACGAAAATCAGCCCCAGCATTTT. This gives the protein CASSPTGYENQPQHF.